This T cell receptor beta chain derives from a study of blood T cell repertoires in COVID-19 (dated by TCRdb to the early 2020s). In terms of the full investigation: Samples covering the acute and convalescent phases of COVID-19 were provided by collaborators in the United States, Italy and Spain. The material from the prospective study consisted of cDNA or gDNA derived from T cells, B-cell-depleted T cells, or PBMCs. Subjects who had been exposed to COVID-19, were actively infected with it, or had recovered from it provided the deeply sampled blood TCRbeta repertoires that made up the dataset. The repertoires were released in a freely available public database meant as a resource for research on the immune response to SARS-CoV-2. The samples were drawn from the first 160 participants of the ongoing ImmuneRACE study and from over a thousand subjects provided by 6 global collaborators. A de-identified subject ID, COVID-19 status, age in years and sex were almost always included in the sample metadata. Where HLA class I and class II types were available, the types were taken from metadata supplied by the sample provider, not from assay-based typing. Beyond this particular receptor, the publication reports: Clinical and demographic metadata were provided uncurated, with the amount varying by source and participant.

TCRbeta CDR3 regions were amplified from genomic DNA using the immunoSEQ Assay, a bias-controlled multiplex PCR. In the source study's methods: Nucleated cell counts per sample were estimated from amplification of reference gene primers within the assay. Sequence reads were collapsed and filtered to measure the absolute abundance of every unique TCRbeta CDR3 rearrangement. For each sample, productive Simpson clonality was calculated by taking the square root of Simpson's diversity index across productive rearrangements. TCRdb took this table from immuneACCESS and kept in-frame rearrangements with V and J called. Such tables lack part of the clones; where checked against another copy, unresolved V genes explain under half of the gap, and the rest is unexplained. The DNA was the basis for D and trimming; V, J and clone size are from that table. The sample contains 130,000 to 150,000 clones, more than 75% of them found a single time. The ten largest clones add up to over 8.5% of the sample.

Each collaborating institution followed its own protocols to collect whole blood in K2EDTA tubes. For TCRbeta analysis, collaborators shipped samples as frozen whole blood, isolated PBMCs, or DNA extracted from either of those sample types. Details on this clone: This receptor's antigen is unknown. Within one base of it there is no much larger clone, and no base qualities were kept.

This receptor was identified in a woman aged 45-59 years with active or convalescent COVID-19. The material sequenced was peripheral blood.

The CDR3 corresponds to CASSLPGAAGFF. The sequenced DNA: TGTGCCAGCAGTTTACCTGGGGCAGCAGGGTTCTTC. This chain is built from TRBV27 and TRBJ2-1; the best D guess is TRBD1, with 5 bases matching. There are 12 amino acids in the CDR3, from cysteine to phenylalanine inclusive. Kept here is only the CDR3 DNA, which spans 36 bases and is read in frame from base 1. As encoded in the germline V gene (reference sequence), CDR1 is MNHEY while CDR2 is SMNVEV. The junction shows trimming of 2 bases on V and 15 bases on J, plus 14 bases between the germline ends.